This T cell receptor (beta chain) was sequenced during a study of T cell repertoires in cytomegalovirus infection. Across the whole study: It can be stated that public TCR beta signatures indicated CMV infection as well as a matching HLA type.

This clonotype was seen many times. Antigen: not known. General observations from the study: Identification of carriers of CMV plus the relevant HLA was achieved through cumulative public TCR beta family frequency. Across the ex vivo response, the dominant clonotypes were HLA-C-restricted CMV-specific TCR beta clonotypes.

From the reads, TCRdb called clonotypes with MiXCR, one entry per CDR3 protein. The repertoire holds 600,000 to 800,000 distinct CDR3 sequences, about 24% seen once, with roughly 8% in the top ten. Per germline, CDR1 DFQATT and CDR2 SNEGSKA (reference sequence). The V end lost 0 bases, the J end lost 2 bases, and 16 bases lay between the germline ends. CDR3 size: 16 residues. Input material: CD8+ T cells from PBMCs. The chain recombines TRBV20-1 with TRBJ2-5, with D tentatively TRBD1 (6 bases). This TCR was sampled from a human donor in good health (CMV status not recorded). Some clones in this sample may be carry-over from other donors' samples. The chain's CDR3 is CSARDRKGQGQETQYF. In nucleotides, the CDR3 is TGCAGTGCTAGAGACAGGAAGGGGCAGGGGCAAGAGACCCAGTACTTC.